The 8 T cell receptor beta chains reported below all come from one sample, sequenced in a study of Graves' ophthalmopathy and Graves' hyperthyroidism. TCR beta CDR3 regions were amplified from RNA transcripts. The library came from an HTBI-primed first-round RT-PCR and a second-round multiplex PCR. TCRdb itself ran the multiplex PCR reads through MiXCR, one entry per CDR3 protein. The data contain hundreds of thousands of distinct CDR3 sequences, 22% of them seen just once; the ten biggest clones take up more than 5.5%. Sequenced input: peripheral blood. The source is a woman aged 18 to 35 with stable Graves' hyperthyroidism. Some clones in this sample may be carry-over from other donors' samples.

This clonotype was counted only a few times. The chain combines TRBV7-3 with TRBJ2-2; weak D call: TRBD1 (6 bases). V dropped 5 bases and J dropped 3 bases, with 19 bases sitting between them. The CDR3 length is 17 residues. Germline CDR1 is SGHTA and CDR2 is FQGTGA. CDR3 loop: CASSPQTGYLHTGELFF. The CDR3 DNA reads as TGTGCCAGCAGCCCCCAGACAGGCTATTTACACACCGGGGAGCTGTTTTTT.

The chain links TRBV20-1 to TRBJ2-2; TRBD2 agrees at 10 bases. Germline lookup yields CDR1 DFQATT and CDR2 SNEGSKA (reference sequence). The CDR3 spans 17 residues. Unmatched junction bases numbered 10, after V lost 6 bases and J lost 0 bases. The chain's CDR3 is CSARNPGLAANTGELFF. Written as DNA, the CDR3 is TGCAGTGCCAGGAACCCAGGACTAGCGGCGAACACCGGGGAGCTGTTTTTT.

This chain links TRBV25-1 with TRBJ2-5, with D possibly matching TRBD2 (5 bases). The CDR3 totals 17 residues. Per germline, CDR1 MGHDK and CDR2 SYGVNS. Trimming pared 3 bases from V and 0 bases from J, leaving 17 bases between. The CDR3 region has the DNA TGTGCCAGCAGTGATCAGGATTTTTCGGGGTACCAAGAGACCCAGTACTTC. Protein sequence: CASSDQDFSGYQETQYF.

Many counts were recorded for this clonotype. The chain carries TRBV12-3 or TRBV12-4 and TRBJ1-2, with D possibly being TRBD1 (6 bases). CDR3 size: 16 residues. V gave up 5 bases and J gave up 4 bases, with 20 bases separating them. CDR3 sequence: CASSMTGGLPSYGYTF. CDR3 sequence (DNA): TGTGCCAGCAGTATGACAGGCGGACTTCCATCCTATGGCTACACCTTC.

There are many counts of this clonotype. It is likely a read error, because the conserved phenylalanine at the end of the CDR3 is missing. The rearrangement uses TRBV11-2 and TRBJ2-7, with 10 positions matching TRBD2. The CDR3 covers 15 residues. Germline CDR1 reads SGHAT; CDR2 reads FQNNGV. The J segment lost 1 base and the V segment lost 5 bases, leaving 5 bases of the junction unmatched. CDR3 sequence: CASSQRLAGSYEQYL. DNA of the CDR3: TGTGCCAGCAGCCAGAGACTAGCGGGTTCCTACGAGCAGTACCTC.

J is TRBJ1-1 and V is TRBV2; D is perhaps TRBD1 (6 bases). This CDR3 spans 14 amino acids. Trimming stripped 6 bases from V and 6 bases from J, with 17 bases between. Germline-derived CDR1 and CDR2 are SNHLY and FYNNEI. CDR3 bases: TGTGCCAGCAGCACAGGGAGAAGGGTGGCTGAAGCTTTCTTT. Its translation: CASSTGRRVAEAFF. The complete variable domain, with remaining parts taken from reference TRBV2 and TRBJ1-1, reads EPEVTQTPSHQVTQMGQEVILRCVPISNHLYFYWYRQILGQKVEFLVSFYNNEISEKSEIFDDQFSVERPDGSNFTLKIRSTKLEDSAMYFCASSTGRRVAEAFFGQGTRLTVV.

J is TRBJ1-5 and V is TRBV28, with no clear D. V lost 2 bases and J 2 bases, leaving 10 bases between the germline ends. The CDR3 covers 15 residues. Germline V gives CDR1 MDHEN, CDR2 SYDVKM. The CDR3 reads CASSLVEEGNQPQHF. The CDR3 region has the DNA TGTGCCAGCAGTTTAGTGGAAGAAGGCAATCAGCCCCAGCATTTT.

This clonotype was counted ten times or more. J is TRBJ1-6 and V is TRBV2; 8 positions match TRBD1. The germline V gene encodes CDR1 SNHLY and CDR2 FYNNEI. V shed 4 bases and J 4 bases; nucleotides not matched to a gene: 0. The CDR3 is 14 residues long. CDR3 protein: CASSGQGYNSPLHF. CDR3 bases: TGTGCCAGCAGTGGACAGGGGTATAATTCACCCCTCCACTTT.